Following are 9 T cell receptor beta chains from one sample sequenced in a study of blood T cell repertoires in COVID-19. Sequencing used immunoSEQ multiplex PCR; TCRdb keeps in-frame clones, though not all of them. Of 46,000 or so clones in the sample, approximately 83% were seen once. Source material: peripheral blood. All receptors come from an elderly woman with COVID-19, enrolled during active disease.

This clone has only a few counts. The chain employs TRBV5-1 and TRBJ1-2; D is undetermined. The CDR3 has 16 amino acids. V gave up 2 bases and J gave up 6 bases, with 20 bases separating them. Germline values: CDR1 SGHRS, CDR2 YFSETQ. The CDR3 DNA is TGCGCCAGCAGCTTACCCCGTCCCACGGAGGATCATGGCTACACCTTC. It encodes CASSLPRPTEDHGYTF.

The V and J genes are TRBV7-9 and TRBJ2-7, with 7 bases that match TRBD2. In germline, CDR1 is SEHNR, CDR2 FQNEAQ (reference sequence). With V trimmed by 1 base and J by 4 bases, 4 bases remained unmatched. CDR3 length equals 14 residues. The CDR3 here is CASSLGLGGYEQYF. In DNA form, the CDR3 reads TGTGCCAGCAGCTTAGGATTGGGGGGGTACGAGCAGTACTTC.

The chain carries TRBV7-9 and TRBJ2-2, with D possibly TRBD1 on 6 matching bases. The CDR3 has 14 amino acids. Germline CDR1 is SEHNR and CDR2 is FQNEAQ (reference sequence). Trimming took off 1 base at V and 3 bases at J, with 6 bases between the two ends. The CDR3 DNA reads TGTGCCAGCAGCTTAGGACAGGACACCGGGGAGCTGTTTTTT. Protein sequence: CASSLGQDTGELFF.

The V and J genes are TRBV5-1 and TRBJ2-2; 9 nucleotides match TRBD1. This CDR3 is built from 18 residues. V dropped 4 bases and J dropped 5; count of bases not matched to a gene: 15. The V gene's germline CDR1 is SGHRS and CDR2 YFSETQ. CDR3 DNA sequence: TGCGCCAGCAGCGACTCCGGGACAGGGTTACGGGTGACCGGGGAGCTGTTTTTT. This translates into CASSDSGTGLRVTGELFF.

The chain has TRBV29-1 and TRBJ2-5, with 7 nucleotides matching TRBD1. The CDR3 is 11 residues long. J gave up 5 bases and V 5 bases, and 2 bases lay outside the gene matches. Germline CDR1 SQVTM, CDR2 ANQGSEA. The CDR3 region is CSVNRGETQYF. The CDR3 DNA reads TGCAGCGTTAACAGGGGTGAGACCCAGTACTTC. Full variable domain (rest looked up from reference TRBV29-1 and TRBJ2-5): SAVISQKPSRDICQRGTSLTIQCQVDSQVTMMFWYRQQPGQSLTLIATANQGSEATYESGFVIDKFPISRPNLTFSTLTVSNMSPEDSSIYLCSVNRGETQYFGPGTRLLVL.

The chain uses TRBV27 and TRBJ1-6, with 8 bases matching TRBD1. Germline V lookup: CDR1 MNHEY, CDR2 SMNVEV (reference sequence). V was pared by 5 bases and J by 6 bases, with 6 bases of the junction left unmatched. The length of the CDR3 is 15 residues. CDR3 sequence: CASSRRQGINSPLHF. CDR3 nucleotides: TGTGCCAGCAGTAGGAGACAGGGGATTAATTCACCCCTCCACTTT.

The chain combines TRBV7-9 with TRBJ2-7; maybe TRBD1 (7 bases). V lost 5 bases and J 4 bases, leaving 12 bases between the germline ends. The CDR3 totals 13 residues. Germline values: CDR1 SEHNR, CDR2 FQNEAQ (reference sequence). CDR3 region: CASSGQGGYEQYF. For the CDR3, the DNA is TGTGCCAGCAGCGGGCAGGGGGGATACGAGCAGTACTTC.

The chain joins TRBV19 to TRBJ2-1; 7 bases fit TRBD1. The CDR3 loop spans 18 amino acids. Trimming removed 9 bases from V and 4 bases from J; junction bases left unmatched: 21. CDR1 and CDR2 (germline): LNHDA, SQIVND (reference sequence). DNA for the CDR3: TGTGCCAGCCGAGTTAGAGGGACAGCGGTTGAACTTTACAATGAGCAGTTCTTC. Its translation: CASRVRGTAVELYNEQFF.

The rearrangement uses TRBV5-1 and TRBJ2-1; tentatively, D is TRBD2 (5 bases). CDR1 is SGHRS, CDR2 YFSETQ, per germline. The ends were cut back, 0 bases at V and 6 bases at J, with 10 bases in the middle. This CDR3 is built from 14 residues. CDR3 protein: CASSLASYGNEQFF. The DNA for the CDR3 is TGCGCCAGCAGCTTGGCTAGCTATGGCAATGAGCAGTTCTTC.